A selection of T cell receptor beta chains follows, all from one sample in a study of blood T cell repertoires in COVID-19. Libraries were prepared by immunoSEQ multiplex PCR; TCRdb keeps only in-frame clonotypes and omits some of them. Altogether 35,000 to 40,000 clones are present, around 90% being singletons, with the ten largest covering about 12%. What was sequenced was peripheral blood. The receptors come from a man aged 70-80 years with acute or convalescent COVID-19. The CDR3 runs from the conserved cysteine through the conserved F or W. The order of the fields is D gene, V gene, J gene, clone size, CDR3 DNA, CDR3 protein. A D gene is named only where the DNA matches it firmly. Rows may omit the clone size; those that give it use once, few, many or a size class.

D: .; V: TRBV2; J: TRBJ2-7; size: .; DNA: TGTGCCAGCAGGGGAGCGACAGGCTCCTACGAGCAGTACTTC; CDR3: CASRGATGSYEQYF
D: .; V: TRBV27; J: TRBJ2-1; size: .; DNA: TGTGCCAGCAGTATCTCAGGGGCTCGGTACAATGAGCAGTTCTTC; CDR3: CASSISGARYNEQFF
D: TRBD2; V: TRBV20-1; J: TRBJ2-3; size: .; DNA: TGCAGTGCTAGTCAGGCTAGCGGGGTCCCAGATACGCAGTATTTT; CDR3: CSASQASGVPDTQYF
D: TRBD2; V: TRBV19; J: TRBJ2-1; size: .; DNA: TGTGCCAGTACGAAGGCGGGAGAGGCAAGGAATGAGCAGTTCTTC; CDR3: CASTKAGEARNEQFF
D: TRBD1; V: TRBV29-1; J: TRBJ1-2; size: .; DNA: TGCAGCGTTTCGACAGGGGTGGGTGGAAACTATGGCTACACCTTC; CDR3: CSVSTGVGGNYGYTF
D: TRBD2; V: TRBV13; J: TRBJ2-4; size: .; DNA: TGTGCCAGCAGATTTACCGGGACTAGCGGCATCTACTTC; CDR3: CASRFTGTSGIYF
D: TRBD1; V: TRBV10-3; J: TRBJ2-5; size: .; DNA: TGTGCCACTTACTCGGGACAGCAAGAGACCCAGTACTTC; CDR3: CATYSGQQETQYF
D: .; V: TRBV15; J: TRBJ1-2; size: .; DNA: TGTGCCACCAGCAAGGAAGGGAGCGGCTACACCTTC; CDR3: CATSKEGSGYTF
D: .; V: TRBV6-5; J: TRBJ1-1; size: once; DNA: TGTGCCAGCAGTTACTTGAGCGGGGCGAGATCGGTAGGAGCTTTCTTT; CDR3: CASSYLSGARSVGAFF
D: .; V: TRBV18; J: TRBJ2-1; size: .; DNA: TGTGCCAGCTCACGGGGGACTCCTCAAAGCTCCTACAATGAGCAGTTCTTC; CDR3: CASSRGTPQSSYNEQFF
D: TRBD1; V: TRBV5-1; J: TRBJ2-7; size: .; DNA: TGCGCCAGCAGCCCGACGGGACAGCTTGTAGGTGAGCAGTACTTC; CDR3: CASSPTGQLVGEQYF
D: TRBD2; V: TRBV11-2; J: TRBJ2-5; size: .; DNA: TGTGCCAGCAGCTTTTGGGGACTAGCGGGGACTAAAGAGACCCAGTACTTC; CDR3: CASSFWGLAGTKETQYF
D: .; V: TRBV7-2; J: TRBJ1-1; size: .; DNA: TGTGCCAGCAGCCCGGCAGGGCCCCGGAACACTGAAGCTTTCTTT; CDR3: CASSPAGPRNTEAFF
D: .; V: TRBV10-3; J: TRBJ2-6; size: few; DNA: TGTGCCATCCAAGGGGGTCGCGGTGGGAGCTCTGGGGCCAACGTCCTGACTTTC; CDR3: CAIQGGRGGSSGANVLTF
D: TRBD1; V: TRBV5-4; J: TRBJ2-5; size: .; DNA: TGTGCCAGCAGCTCGGAGACAGGGGGCGCCGAGACCCAGTACTTC; CDR3: CASSSETGGAETQYF
D: .; V: TRBV24-1; J: TRBJ2-2; size: .; DNA: TGTGCCACCAGTCCGGGACAGAACACCGGGGAGCTGTTTTTT; CDR3: CATSPGQNTGELFF
D: TRBD1; V: TRBV4-1; J: TRBJ1-3; size: few; DNA: TGCGCCAGCAGCCGAGTACAGGGACAGAACACCATATATTTT; CDR3: CASSRVQGQNTIYF
D: .; V: TRBV4-3; J: TRBJ2-7; size: .; DNA: TGCGCCAGCAGCCAAGGCCTACCGAGCTCCTACGAGCAGTACTTC; CDR3: CASSQGLPSSYEQYF
D: TRBD2; V: TRBV18; J: TRBJ2-4; size: .; DNA: TGTGCCAGCTCCACGGGGGGGAAAAACATTCAGTACTTC; CDR3: CASSTGGKNIQYF
D: TRBD1; V: TRBV27; J: TRBJ2-7; size: .; DNA: TGTGCCAGCAGGGCCGGGACAGGGGCTTACGAGCAGTACTTC; CDR3: CASRAGTGAYEQYF
D: .; V: TRBV5-1; J: TRBJ1-1; size: .; DNA: TGCGCCAGCAGCCCGATGCCGGGACACTTGAACACTGAAGCTTTCTTT; CDR3: CASSPMPGHLNTEAFF
D: TRBD1; V: TRBV5-1; J: TRBJ2-7; size: .; DNA: TGCGCCAGCAGCTGGACACCGGGACAGGGAAATGAGCAGTACTTC; CDR3: CASSWTPGQGNEQYF
D: .; V: TRBV5-1; J: TRBJ2-7; size: .; DNA: TGCGCCAGCAGCTTGGAGGGACTCAGTTACGAGCAGTACTTC; CDR3: CASSLEGLSYEQYF
D: .; V: TRBV29-1; J: TRBJ1-5; size: .; DNA: TGCAGCGTTGGTAGCGGGCAGCCCCAGCATTTT; CDR3: CSVGSGQPQHF
D: .; V: TRBV19; J: TRBJ1-2; size: .; DNA: TGTGCCAGTAGTATTGTCTCAGGGGCGAACTATGGCTACACCTTC; CDR3: CASSIVSGANYGYTF
D: .; V: TRBV6-1; J: TRBJ1-6; size: .; DNA: TGTGCCAGCAGTGGCCTACGAGGGTCGGGTAATTCACCCCTCCACTTT; CDR3: CASSGLRGSGNSPLHF
D: .; V: TRBV21-1; J: TRBJ1-1; size: .; DNA: TGTGCCAGCAGCCCCCCCGGCGACAGGGGGACTGAAGCTTTCTTT; CDR3: CASSPPGDRGTEAFF
D: .; V: TRBV12-3/TRBV12-4; J: TRBJ1-2; size: .; DNA: TGTGCCAGCACCGAAAGGCAGGCCTCAAGCACCTTC; CDR3: CASTERQASSTF
D: .; V: TRBV3-1/TRBV3-2; J: TRBJ2-6; size: .; DNA: TGTGCCAGCACCCGAACGCGGGGGGCCAACGTCCTGACTTTC; CDR3: CASTRTRGANVLTF
D: .; V: TRBV5-1; J: TRBJ2-5; size: .; DNA: TGCGCCAGCAGCTTTTCTAGCGACCAAGAGACCCAGTACTTC; CDR3: CASSFSSDQETQYF
D: TRBD2; V: TRBV18; J: TRBJ2-3; size: .; DNA: TGTGCCAGCTCGATCGGGAGGCGGGAGATCGCAGATACGCAGTATTTT; CDR3: CASSIGRREIADTQYF
D: .; V: TRBV11-2; J: TRBJ1-6; size: few; DNA: TGTGCCAGCAGTTCGATAGATAGCTATAATTCACCCCTCCACTTT; CDR3: CASSSIDSYNSPLHF
D: TRBD1; V: TRBV7-9; J: TRBJ1-2; size: .; DNA: TGTGCCAGCAGCTTATCCAGGGGGGACTATGGCTACACCTTC; CDR3: CASSLSRGDYGYTF
D: .; V: TRBV12-3/TRBV12-4; J: TRBJ1-1; size: .; DNA: TGTGCCAGCAGTTTCGGGGTGACTGAAGCTTTCTTT; CDR3: CASSFGVTEAFF
D: .; V: TRBV19; J: TRBJ1-5; size: .; DNA: TGTGCCAGTAGCCACCTCAGGGATACGGAGCAGCCCCAGCATTTT; CDR3: CASSHLRDTEQPQHF
D: .; V: TRBV4-2; J: TRBJ2-3; size: .; DNA: TGTGCCAGCAGCCAAGACCGGGAGTTAACAGATACGCAGTATTTT; CDR3: CASSQDRELTDTQYF